The entry below describes one TCR beta chain. In the original workflow: Researchers report that nucleated cell counts were estimated from reference gene primer amplification. The method was immunoSEQ multiplex PCR; TCRdb's version includes in-frame clones alone and lacks a portion of them. The V and J calls and clone size are taken from that table; D and trimming were inferred from the DNA. Of over 200,000 clones in the sample, around 85% were seen once. The length of the CDR3 is 16 residues. The V and J ends lost 3 bases and 0 bases, in that order; junction bases with no gene match: 5. Germline assignment: CDR1 MDHEN and CDR2 SYDVKM. This specimen belongs to a study of blood T cell repertoires in COVID-19.

Sequences were obtained from peripheral blood. This clonotype was sampled from a human donor in a cohort sampled during active COVID-19. The rearrangement joins TRBV28 to TRBJ2-3; 8 bases map to TRBD2. CDR3 sequence reads: CASSFSSSGSTDTQYF. The CDR3 nucleotides read TGTGCCAGCAGTTTTTCTTCTAGCGGGAGCACAGATACGCAGTATTTT.